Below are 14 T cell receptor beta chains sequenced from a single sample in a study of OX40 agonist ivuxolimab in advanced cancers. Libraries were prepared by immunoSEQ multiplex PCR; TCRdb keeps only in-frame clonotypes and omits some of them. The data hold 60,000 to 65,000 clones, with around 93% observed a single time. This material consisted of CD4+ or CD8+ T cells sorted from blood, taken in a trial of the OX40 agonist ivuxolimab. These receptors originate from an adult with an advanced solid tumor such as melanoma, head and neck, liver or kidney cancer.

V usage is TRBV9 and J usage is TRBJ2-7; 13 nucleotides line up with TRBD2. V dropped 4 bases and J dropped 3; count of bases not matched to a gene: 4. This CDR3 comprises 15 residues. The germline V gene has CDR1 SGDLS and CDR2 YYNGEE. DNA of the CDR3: TGTGCCAGCAGCTCGGGGACTAGCGGGAACTACGAGCAGTACTTC. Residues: CASSSGTSGNYEQYF. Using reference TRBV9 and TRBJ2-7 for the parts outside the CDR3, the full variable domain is DSGVTQTPKHLITATGQRVTLRCSPRSGDLSVYWYQQSLDQGLQFLIQYYNGEERAKGNILERFSAQQFPDLHSELNLSSLELGDSALYFCASSSGTSGNYEQYFGPGTRLTVT.

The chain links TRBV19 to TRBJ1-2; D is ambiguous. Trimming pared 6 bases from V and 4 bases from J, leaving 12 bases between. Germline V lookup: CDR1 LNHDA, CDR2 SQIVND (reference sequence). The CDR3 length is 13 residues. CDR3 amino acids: CASSPGLGYGYTF. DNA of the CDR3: TGTGCCAGTAGCCCCGGACTGGGCTATGGCTACACCTTC.

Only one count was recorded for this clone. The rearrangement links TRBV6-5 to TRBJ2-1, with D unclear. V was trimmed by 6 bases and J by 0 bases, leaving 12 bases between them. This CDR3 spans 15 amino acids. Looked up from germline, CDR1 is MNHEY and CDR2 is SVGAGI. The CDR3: CASRYTANSYNEQFF. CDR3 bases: TGTGCCAGCAGATACACAGCGAACTCCTACAATGAGCAGTTCTTC.

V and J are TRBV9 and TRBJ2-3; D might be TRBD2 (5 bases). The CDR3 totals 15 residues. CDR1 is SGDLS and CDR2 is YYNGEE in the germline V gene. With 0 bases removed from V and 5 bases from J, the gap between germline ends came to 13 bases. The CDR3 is CASSVAGSVVDTQYF. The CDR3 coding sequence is TGTGCCAGCAGCGTAGCGGGGTCAGTGGTAGATACGCAGTATTTT.

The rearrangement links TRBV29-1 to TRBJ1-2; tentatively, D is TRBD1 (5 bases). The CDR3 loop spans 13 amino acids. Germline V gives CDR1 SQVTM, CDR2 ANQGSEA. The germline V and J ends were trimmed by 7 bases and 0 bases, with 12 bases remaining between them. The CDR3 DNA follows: TGCAGCGCTTCCGGGGGATCTAACTATGGCTACACCTTC. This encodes CSASGGSNYGYTF.

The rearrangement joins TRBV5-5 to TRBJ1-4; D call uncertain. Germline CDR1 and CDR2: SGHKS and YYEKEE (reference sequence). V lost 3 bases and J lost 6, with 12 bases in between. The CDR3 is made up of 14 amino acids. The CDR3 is CASSSLGYDEKLFF. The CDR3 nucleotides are TGTGCCAGCAGCTCTCTTGGATATGATGAAAAACTGTTTTTT.

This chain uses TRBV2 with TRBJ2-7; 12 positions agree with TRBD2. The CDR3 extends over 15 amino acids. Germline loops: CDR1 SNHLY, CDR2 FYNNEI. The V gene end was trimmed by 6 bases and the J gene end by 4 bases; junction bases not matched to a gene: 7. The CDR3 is CASRQRLAGDYEQYF. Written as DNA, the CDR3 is TGTGCCAGCAGACAAAGACTAGCGGGAGATTACGAGCAGTACTTC.

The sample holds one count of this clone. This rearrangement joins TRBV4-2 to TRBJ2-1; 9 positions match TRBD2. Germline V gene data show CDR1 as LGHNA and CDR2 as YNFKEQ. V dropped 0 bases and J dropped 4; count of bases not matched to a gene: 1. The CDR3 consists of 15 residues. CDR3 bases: TGTGCCAGCAGCCAAGAGCGGGAGGGTTACAATGAGCAGTTCTTC. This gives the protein CASSQEREGYNEQFF.

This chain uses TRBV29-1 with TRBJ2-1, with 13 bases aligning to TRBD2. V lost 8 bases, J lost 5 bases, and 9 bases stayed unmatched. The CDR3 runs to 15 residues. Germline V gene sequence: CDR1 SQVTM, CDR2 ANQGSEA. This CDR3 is CSQSGGLAGNNEQFF. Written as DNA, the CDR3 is TGCAGCCAATCTGGGGGACTAGCGGGGAACAATGAGCAGTTCTTC.

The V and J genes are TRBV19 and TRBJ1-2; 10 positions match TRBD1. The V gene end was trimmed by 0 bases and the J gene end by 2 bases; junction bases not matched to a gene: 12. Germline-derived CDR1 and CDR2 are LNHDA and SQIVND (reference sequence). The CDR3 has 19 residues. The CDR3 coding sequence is TGTGCCAGTAGTATAGATCAGGCGACGACAGGGGGCTTCAACTATGGCTACACCTTC. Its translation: CASSIDQATTGGFNYGYTF.

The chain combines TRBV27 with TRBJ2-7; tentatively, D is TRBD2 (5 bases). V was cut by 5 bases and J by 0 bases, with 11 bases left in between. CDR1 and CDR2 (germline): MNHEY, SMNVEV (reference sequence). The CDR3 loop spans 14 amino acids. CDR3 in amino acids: CASSLALGSYEQYF. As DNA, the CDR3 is TGTGCCAGCAGTCTAGCCCTTGGCTCCTACGAGCAGTACTTC.

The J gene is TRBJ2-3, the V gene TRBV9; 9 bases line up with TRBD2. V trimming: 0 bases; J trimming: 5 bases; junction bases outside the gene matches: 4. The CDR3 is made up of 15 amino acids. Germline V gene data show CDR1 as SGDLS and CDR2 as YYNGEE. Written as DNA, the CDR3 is TGTGCCAGCAGCGTAGAGGGCGGGAGGGTAGATACGCAGTATTTT. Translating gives CASSVEGGRVDTQYF.

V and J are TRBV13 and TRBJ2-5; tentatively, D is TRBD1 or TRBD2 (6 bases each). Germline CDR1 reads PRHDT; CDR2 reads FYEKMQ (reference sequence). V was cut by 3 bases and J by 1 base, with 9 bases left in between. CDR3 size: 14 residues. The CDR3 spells CASSLGGLQETQYF. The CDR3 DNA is TGTGCCAGCAGCTTGGGGGGCCTCCAAGAGACCCAGTACTTC.

The CDR3 nucleotides are TGTGCCAGCAGCCAGCCGGGACTAGAAAGTGAGCAGTTCTTC. It codes for CASSQPGLESEQFF. V and J are TRBV7-6 and TRBJ2-1, with 8 bases fitting TRBD2. V shed 5 bases and J 9 bases; nucleotides not matched to a gene: 9. The CDR3 totals 14 residues. Germline V gene lookup returns CDR1 SGHVS and CDR2 FNYEAQ.